These T cell receptor beta chains were read from a single sample in a study of regulatory T cells in long-lasting Graves disease. TCRdb ran MiXCR on the multiplex PCR reads and lists one entry per CDR3 protein. The sample includes about 620,000 distinct CDR3 sequences, roughly 15% of them seen just once. These sequences were also reported in another study, on T cells in Graves' hyperthyroidism and ophthalmopathy.

The specimen was peripheral blood mononuclear cells (PBMCs), collected at new diagnosis, from a patient treated with antithyroid drugs. These receptors all come from a woman aged 25 to 45 with Graves disease. CDR3s include the opening cysteine and the closing phenylalanine or tryptophan. The D gene is left open where the match is weak. Size is omitted from some rows. Given values are once, few, many or a class for expanded clones.

size	V	D	J	CDR3	DNA
few	TRBV19	TRBD1	TRBJ1-2	CASSFRDSKFNYGYTF	TGTGCCAGTAGTTTCCGGGACAGTAAATTTAACTATGGCTACACCTTC
NA	TRBV11-3	NA	TRBJ2-5	CASSLDSNRETQYF	TGTGCCAGCAGCTTGGACAGCAATCGAGAGACCCAGTACTTC
many	TRBV12-3/TRBV12-4	NA	TRBJ1-2	CASTPHRVWNYGYTF	TGTGCCAGCACCCCACACAGGGTGTGGAACTATGGCTACACCTTC
many	TRBV5-6	TRBD2	TRBJ2-1	CASSLWASGRNEQFF	TGTGCCAGCAGCTTGTGGGCTAGCGGGCGGAATGAGCAGTTCTTC
many	TRBV27	NA	TRBJ2-1	CASSIYRDRDSEQFF	TGTGCCAGCAGTATTTACCGGGACCGAGATTCTGAGCAGTTCTTC
many	TRBV6-1	NA	TRBJ1-4	CASFSVGRSNEKLFF	TGTGCCAGCTTCTCGGTGGGGAGGTCTAATGAAAAACTGTTTTTT
many	TRBV7-3	NA	TRBJ1-2	CASSLRGEGGYTF	TGTGCCAGCAGCTTAAGGGGGGAAGGCGGCTACACCTTC
many	TRBV5-1	TRBD2	TRBJ2-1	CASSLEGTSGWLEQFF	TGCGCCAGCAGCTTGGAGGGGACTAGCGGGTGGCTGGAGCAGTTCTTC
NA	TRBV7-6	NA	TRBJ2-7	CASSSAVGYEQYF	TGTGCCAGCAGCTCCGCGGTTGGGTACGAGCAGTACTTC
many	TRBV6-5	NA	TRBJ2-7	CASSYSRVSSYEQYF	TGTGCCAGCAGTTACTCGAGGGTCAGCTCCTACGAGCAGTACTTC
many	TRBV28	NA	TRBJ1-3	CASSLQSGNTIYF	TGTGCCAGCAGTTTACAATCTGGAAACACCATATATTTT
NA	TRBV11-3	NA	TRBJ2-1	CASSARGAHEQFF	TGTGCCAGCAGCGCCCGGGGGGCCCATGAGCAGTTCTTC
many	TRBV20-1	NA	TRBJ2-5	CSASFLPPTETQYF	TGCAGTGCTAGCTTCCTACCTCCGACCGAGACCCAGTACTTC
NA	TRBV30	NA	TRBJ2-5	CAWSLGGSQETQYF	TGTGCCTGGAGTCTGGGGGGATCGCAAGAGACCCAGTACTTC
many	TRBV5-1	NA	TRBJ2-7	CASSLEHEQYF	TGTGCCAGCAGTTTAGAACACGAGCAGTACTTC
NA	TRBV7-3	TRBD1	TRBJ2-2	CASSLNRGYYAPGELFF	TGTGCCAGCAGCTTAAACAGGGGCTACTACGCGCCCGGGGAGCTGTTTTTT
few	TRBV5-6	TRBD1	TRBJ1-2	CASSFGTGFLGYTF	TGTGCCAGCAGCTTTGGGACAGGGTTCCTTGGCTACACCTTC
few	TRBV7-9	NA	TRBJ2-2	CASSLGSDTGELFF	TGTGCCAGCAGCTTAGGTTCCGACACCGGGGAGCTGTTTTTT
many	TRBV2	NA	TRBJ2-1	CASSLQGRNEQFF	TGTGCCAGCAGTCTTCAAGGGCGCAATGAGCAGTTCTTC
many	TRBV7-9	NA	TRBJ1-2	CASSRKGDGTF	TGTGCCAGCAGCCGAAAAGGGGACGGCACCTTC